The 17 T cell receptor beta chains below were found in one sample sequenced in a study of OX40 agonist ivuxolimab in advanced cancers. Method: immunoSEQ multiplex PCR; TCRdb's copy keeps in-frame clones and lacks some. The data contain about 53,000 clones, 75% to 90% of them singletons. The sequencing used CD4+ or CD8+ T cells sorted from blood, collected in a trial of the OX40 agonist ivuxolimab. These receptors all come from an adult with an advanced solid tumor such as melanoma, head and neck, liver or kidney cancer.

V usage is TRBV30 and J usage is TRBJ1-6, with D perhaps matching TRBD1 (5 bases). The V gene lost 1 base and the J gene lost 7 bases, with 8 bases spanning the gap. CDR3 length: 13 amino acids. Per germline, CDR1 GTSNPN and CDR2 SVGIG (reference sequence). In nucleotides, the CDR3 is TGTGCCTGGAGTGGGGGGGACAATTCACCCCTCCACTTT. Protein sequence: CAWSGGDNSPLHF.

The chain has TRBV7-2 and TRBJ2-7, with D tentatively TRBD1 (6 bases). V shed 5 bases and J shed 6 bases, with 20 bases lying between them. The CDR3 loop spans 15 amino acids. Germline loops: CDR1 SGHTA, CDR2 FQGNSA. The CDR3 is CASSTEDRAWVEQYF. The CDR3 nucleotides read TGTGCCAGCAGCACCGAGGACAGAGCGTGGGTCGAGCAGTACTTC. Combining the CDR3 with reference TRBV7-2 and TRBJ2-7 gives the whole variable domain GAGVSQSPSNKVTEKGKDVELRCDPISGHTALYWYRQSLGQGLEFLIYFQGNSAPDKSGLPSDRFSAERTGGSVSTLTIQRTQQEDSAVYLCASSTEDRAWVEQYFGPGTRLTVT.

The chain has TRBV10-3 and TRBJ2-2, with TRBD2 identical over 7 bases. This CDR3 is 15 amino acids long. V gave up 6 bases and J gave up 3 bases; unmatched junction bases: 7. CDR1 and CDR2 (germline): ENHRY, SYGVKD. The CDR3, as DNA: TGTGCCATCAGGCGCAGCGGGGAACACACCGGGGAGCTGTTTTTT. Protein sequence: CAIRRSGEHTGELFF.

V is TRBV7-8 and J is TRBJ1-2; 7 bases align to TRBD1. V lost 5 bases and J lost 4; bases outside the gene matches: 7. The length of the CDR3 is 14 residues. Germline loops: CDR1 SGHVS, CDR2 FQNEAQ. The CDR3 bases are TGTGCCAGCAGCGTTGGACAGGCCGTCTATGGCTACACCTTC. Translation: CASSVGQAVYGYTF.

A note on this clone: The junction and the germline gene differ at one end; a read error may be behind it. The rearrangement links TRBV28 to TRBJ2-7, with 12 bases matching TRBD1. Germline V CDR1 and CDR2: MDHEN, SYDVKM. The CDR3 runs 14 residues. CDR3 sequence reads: CASTSPGQGARSQF. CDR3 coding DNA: TGTGCCAGCACTTCACCGGGACAGGGGGCTCGGTCCCAGTTC. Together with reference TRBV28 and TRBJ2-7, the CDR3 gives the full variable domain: DVKVTQSSRYLVKRTGEKVFLECVQDMDHENMFWYRQDPGLGLRLIYFSYDVKMKEKGDIPEGYSVSREKKERFSLILESASTNQTSMYLCASTSPGQGARSQFGPGTRLTVT.

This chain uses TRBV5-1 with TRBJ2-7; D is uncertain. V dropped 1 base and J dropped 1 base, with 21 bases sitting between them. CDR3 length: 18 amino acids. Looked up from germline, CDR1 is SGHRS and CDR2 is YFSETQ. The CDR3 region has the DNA TGCGCCAGCAGCTTGTCTTCTACCGCGCCGGACGAATCCTACGAGCAGTACTTC. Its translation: CASSLSSTAPDESYEQYF.

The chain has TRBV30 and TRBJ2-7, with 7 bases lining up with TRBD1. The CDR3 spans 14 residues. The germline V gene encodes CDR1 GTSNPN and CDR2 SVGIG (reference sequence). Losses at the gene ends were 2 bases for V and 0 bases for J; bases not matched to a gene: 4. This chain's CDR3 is CAWSPRDSSYEQYF. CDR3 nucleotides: TGTGCCTGGAGTCCCCGGGACAGCTCCTACGAGCAGTACTTC.

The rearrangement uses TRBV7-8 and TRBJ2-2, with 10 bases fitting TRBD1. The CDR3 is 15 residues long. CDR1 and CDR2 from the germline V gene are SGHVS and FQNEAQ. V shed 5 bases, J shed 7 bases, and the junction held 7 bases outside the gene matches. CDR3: CASSPGTGVIGELFF. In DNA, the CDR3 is TGTGCCAGCAGCCCGGGGACAGGGGTGATCGGGGAGCTGTTTTTT.

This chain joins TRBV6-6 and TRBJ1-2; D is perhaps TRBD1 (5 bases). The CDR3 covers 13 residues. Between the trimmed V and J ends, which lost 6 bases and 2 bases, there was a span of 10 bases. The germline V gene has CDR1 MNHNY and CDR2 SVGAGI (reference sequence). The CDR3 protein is CASSQTGNYGYTF. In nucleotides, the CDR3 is TGTGCCAGCAGCCAAACAGGAAACTATGGCTACACCTTC.

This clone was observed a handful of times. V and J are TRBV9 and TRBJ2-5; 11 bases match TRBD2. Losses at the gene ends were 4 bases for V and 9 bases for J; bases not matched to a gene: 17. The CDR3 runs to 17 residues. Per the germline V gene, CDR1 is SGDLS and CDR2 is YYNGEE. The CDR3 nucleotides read TGTGCCAGCAGCCCAATCGCCGGGACTAGCGGTCCGGGGTCCCAGTACTTC. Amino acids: CASSPIAGTSGPGSQYF.

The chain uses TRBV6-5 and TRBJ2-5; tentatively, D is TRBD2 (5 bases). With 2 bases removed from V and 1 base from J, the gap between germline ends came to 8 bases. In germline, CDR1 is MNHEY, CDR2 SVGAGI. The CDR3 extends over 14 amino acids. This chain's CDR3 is CASSYGSVQETQYF. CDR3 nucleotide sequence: TGTGCCAGCAGTTACGGTAGCGTCCAAGAGACCCAGTACTTC.

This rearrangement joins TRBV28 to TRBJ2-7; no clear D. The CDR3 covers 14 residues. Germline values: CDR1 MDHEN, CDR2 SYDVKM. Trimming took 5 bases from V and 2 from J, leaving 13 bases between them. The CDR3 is CASSPGPLPYEQYF. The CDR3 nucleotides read TGTGCCAGCAGTCCCGGGCCACTTCCCTACGAGCAGTACTTC.

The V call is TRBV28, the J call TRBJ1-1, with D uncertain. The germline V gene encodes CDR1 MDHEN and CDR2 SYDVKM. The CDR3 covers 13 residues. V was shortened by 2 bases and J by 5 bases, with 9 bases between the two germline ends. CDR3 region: CASSLPRVTEAFF. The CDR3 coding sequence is TGTGCCAGCAGTTTACCCCGGGTTACTGAAGCTTTCTTT.

CDR3 protein: CASRTSGIYEQYF. CDR3 DNA: TGTGCCAGCAGGACTAGCGGGATCTACGAGCAGTACTTC. V usage is TRBV6-1 and J usage is TRBJ2-7; 11 bases are shared with TRBD2. V lost 6 bases and J lost 3; bases outside the gene matches: 1. In germline, CDR1 is MNHNS, CDR2 SASEGT. The CDR3 is 13 amino acids.

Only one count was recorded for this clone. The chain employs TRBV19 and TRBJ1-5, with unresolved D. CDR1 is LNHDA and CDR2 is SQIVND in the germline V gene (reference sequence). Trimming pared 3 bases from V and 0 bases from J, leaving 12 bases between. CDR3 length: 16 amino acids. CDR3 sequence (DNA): TGTGCCAGTAGTATGCCAGGCGTTTATAGCAATCAGCCCCAGCATTTT. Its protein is CASSMPGVYSNQPQHF.

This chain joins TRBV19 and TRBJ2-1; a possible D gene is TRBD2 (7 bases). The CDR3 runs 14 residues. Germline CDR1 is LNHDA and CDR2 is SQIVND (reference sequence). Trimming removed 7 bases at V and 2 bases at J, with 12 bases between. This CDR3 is CASMGGGTYNEQFF. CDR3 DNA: TGTGCCAGTATGGGAGGGGGGACCTACAATGAGCAGTTCTTC.

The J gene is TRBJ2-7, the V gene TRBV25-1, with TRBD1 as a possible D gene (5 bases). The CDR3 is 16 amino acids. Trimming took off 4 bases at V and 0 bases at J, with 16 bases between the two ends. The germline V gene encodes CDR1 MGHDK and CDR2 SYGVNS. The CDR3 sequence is CASSGDWGSYSYEQYF. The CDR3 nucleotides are TGTGCCAGCAGTGGAGATTGGGGCTCATACTCCTACGAGCAGTACTTC.